This TCR beta chain was captured in a study of cytomegalovirus exposure and HLA in healthy donors. Losses at the gene ends were 2 bases for V and 2 bases for J; bases not matched to a gene: 10. The CDR3 has 18 residues. Germline CDR1 SGHDN, CDR2 FVKESK. Comment on this clone: The antigen remains undetermined.

Primers for the PCR totalled 60 Vbeta and 13 Jbeta. TCRdb keeps only in-frame clones here, not all; method: immunoSEQ multiplex PCR. Among some 130,000 clones listed, around four fifths were seen once. Study-wide findings and caveats: Later work associated 16,951 TCR beta sequences with HLA alleles at 0.05 false discovery rate.

The sequenced sample consisted of PBMCs. The clonotype originates from a boy younger than 10 in good health and CMV-seronegative. V is TRBV14 and J is TRBJ2-2; 8 bases match TRBD2. The CDR3 here is CASSQTASGGRNTGELFF. The DNA for the CDR3 is TGTGCCAGCAGCCAAACTGCAAGCGGGGGACGAAACACCGGGGAGCTGTTTTTT.